This TCR beta chain was captured in a study of shared clonotypes between healthy human individuals. Turning to the study itself: In total, the donors were two women and a few men aged 18 to 49. Study-level points and caveats: Several donors held about 4.6% of naive CD4 clonotypes in common. Only blood underwent sampling, and tissue repertoires likely differ.

Comment on this clone: The antigen is not known.

The naive CD8 population came from CD45RO-negative cells selected for CCR7, without terminally differentiated effector memory CD45RA+ cells. Germline CDR1 and CDR2: LNHDA and SQIVND (reference sequence). The trim removed 3 bases at V and 4 bases at J, leaving 9 bases unmatched. This CDR3 region has 15 residues. How the authors handled the data: ImmunoSEQ only sent back junction sequences with no quality scores, so filtering was done differently. TCRdb's copy holds only in-frame clones and misses some; the assay was immunoSEQ multiplex PCR. V, J and clone size derive from that table, while D and trimming were established from the DNA sequence. The sample lists approximately 2,000,000 clones; 85% to 95% were seen once.

This chain joins TRBV19 and TRBJ2-7; TRBD1 matches at 7 bases. The clonotype originates from a man between 18 and 29 years old in good health. Some clones in this sample may be carry-over from other donors' samples. Sequenced input: naive CD8+ T cells from PBMCs. This chain's CDR3 is CASSMSWTGLYEQYF. The CDR3 coding sequence is TGTGCCAGTAGTATGTCTTGGACAGGACTTTACGAGCAGTACTTC.